These T cell receptor beta chains were read from a single sample in a study of T-cell reconstitution after alpha-beta-depleted transplantation in children. MiXCR, run by TCRdb on the PCR reads, gives a single entry per CDR3 protein. The table has 700,000 to 950,000 distinct CDR3 sequences, 15% to 20% seen once; the top ten hold around 5%. Material: PBMCs, mostly from graft donor cells, obtained 360 days after TCRalphabeta/CD19-depleted stem cell transplant. Receptors were obtained from a male patient younger than 18 who had a stem cell transplant for acute lymphoblastic leukemia, so the T cells may come from the graft donor. The CDR3 runs from the conserved cysteine through the conserved F or W. A D gene is named only where the DNA matches it firmly. Rows give clone size only sometimes, using once, few, many, or a class for an expanded clone.

v_gene: TRBV14
abundance: few
j_gene: TRBJ2-3
d_gene: .
CDR3nt: TGTGCCAGCAGCAAGGGAGATACGCAGTATTTT
CDR3aa: CASSKGDTQYF

v_gene: TRBV27
abundance: few
j_gene: TRBJ2-5
d_gene: TRBD2
CDR3nt: TGTGCCAGCAGACCCTCTAGCGGGAGGCGGGAGACCCAGTACTTC
CDR3aa: CASRPSSGRRETQYF

v_gene: TRBV7-2
abundance: .
j_gene: TRBJ2-7
d_gene: .
CDR3nt: TGTGCCAGCAGCCCCTTTGGACCCTCCTACGAGCAGTACTTC
CDR3aa: CASSPFGPSYEQYF

v_gene: TRBV7-9
abundance: few
j_gene: TRBJ2-7
d_gene: TRBD2
CDR3nt: TGTGCCAGCAGCTTAGAGAAGCGGGGCTACTCCTACGAGCAGTACTTC
CDR3aa: CASSLEKRGYSYEQYF

v_gene: TRBV6-5
abundance: few
j_gene: TRBJ2-7
d_gene: .
CDR3nt: TGTGCCAGCAGTTATCAGGACACCTACGAGCAGTACTTC
CDR3aa: CASSYQDTYEQYF

v_gene: TRBV19
abundance: few
j_gene: TRBJ2-1
d_gene: TRBD1
CDR3nt: TGTGCCAGTAGTATGGGACAGGTCAATGAGCAGTTCTTC
CDR3aa: CASSMGQVNEQFF

v_gene: TRBV12-3/TRBV12-4
abundance: .
j_gene: TRBJ2-5
d_gene: TRBD2
CDR3nt: TGTGCCAGCAGTTTCTCTAGCGGGATATACCAAGAGACCCAGTACTTC
CDR3aa: CASSFSSGIYQETQYF

v_gene: TRBV12-3/TRBV12-4
abundance: many
j_gene: TRBJ2-3
d_gene: TRBD1
CDR3nt: TGTGCCAGCAGTTTATCACCGGGACAGGGGGATACGCAGTATTTT
CDR3aa: CASSLSPGQGDTQYF

v_gene: TRBV12-3/TRBV12-4
abundance: few
j_gene: TRBJ2-3
d_gene: .
CDR3nt: TGTGCCAGCAGTTTAGTGACGCATACGCAGTATTTT
CDR3aa: CASSLVTHTQYF

v_gene: TRBV29-1
abundance: .
j_gene: TRBJ2-7
d_gene: TRBD2
CDR3nt: TGCAGCGTTGCCGGGACTAGCGGCACCTACGAGCAGTACTTC
CDR3aa: CSVAGTSGTYEQYF

v_gene: TRBV12-3/TRBV12-4
abundance: few
j_gene: TRBJ2-1
d_gene: .
CDR3nt: TGTGCCAGCAGTTTAGAGCCGGGACACCACAATGAGCAGTTCTTC
CDR3aa: CASSLEPGHHNEQFF

v_gene: TRBV2
abundance: few
j_gene: TRBJ1-3
d_gene: .
CDR3nt: TGTGCCAGCAGACCCGGACAGATCGGCTCTGGAAACACCATATATTTT
CDR3aa: CASRPGQIGSGNTIYF

v_gene: TRBV3-1
abundance: .
j_gene: TRBJ2-1
d_gene: .
CDR3nt: TGTGCCAGCAGCCAAGACGAGCTGTCGGAATCGTCCTACAATGAGCAGTTCTTC
CDR3aa: CASSQDELSESSYNEQFF

v_gene: TRBV4-1
abundance: few
j_gene: TRBJ2-1
d_gene: TRBD1
CDR3nt: TGCGCCAGCAGCCAAGATCTTGACGGTGGACAGGGCCCCTACAATGAGCAGTTCTTC
CDR3aa: CASSQDLDGGQGPYNEQFF

v_gene: TRBV5-1
abundance: few
j_gene: TRBJ2-7
d_gene: TRBD2
CDR3nt: TGCGCCAGCAGCCAAAGCGGGAGTACCCCTCACGAGCAGTACTTC
CDR3aa: CASSQSGSTPHEQYF

v_gene: TRBV29-1
abundance: few
j_gene: TRBJ2-1
d_gene: .
CDR3nt: TGCAGCGTTGTCGGGAGATCCTACAATGAGCAGTTCTTC
CDR3aa: CSVVGRSYNEQFF

v_gene: TRBV13
abundance: .
j_gene: TRBJ2-7
d_gene: .
CDR3nt: TGTGCCAGCAGCCCCGGGGGGCAGGGGGACTTTGAGCAGTACTTC
CDR3aa: CASSPGGQGDFEQYF

v_gene: TRBV12-3/TRBV12-4
abundance: .
j_gene: TRBJ2-7
d_gene: TRBD1
CDR3nt: TGTGCCAGCAGCATTACAGGGGCCTTCTACGAGCAGTACTTC
CDR3aa: CASSITGAFYEQYF

v_gene: TRBV5-6
abundance: few
j_gene: TRBJ1-1
d_gene: .
CDR3nt: TGTGCCAGCAGCTTCGAAAACACTGAAGCTTTCTTT
CDR3aa: CASSFENTEAFF

v_gene: TRBV15
abundance: few
j_gene: TRBJ2-2
d_gene: .
CDR3nt: TGTGCCACCTGGGAGCTTGGTCGGGGAATCACCGGGGAGCTGTTTTTT
CDR3aa: CATWELGRGITGELFF

v_gene: TRBV5-4
abundance: .
j_gene: TRBJ2-7
d_gene: .
CDR3nt: TGTGCCAGCAGCTTGGACAGGCTAAGCTACGAGCAGTACTTC
CDR3aa: CASSLDRLSYEQYF

v_gene: TRBV6-5
abundance: .
j_gene: TRBJ2-1
d_gene: .
CDR3nt: TGTGCCAGCAGCGCGATGGGGAATGAGCAGTTCTTC
CDR3aa: CASSAMGNEQFF

v_gene: TRBV7-3
abundance: .
j_gene: TRBJ2-3
d_gene: .
CDR3nt: TGTGCCAGCAGCTTAAACAGGGCCACTAGCACAGATACGCAGTATTTT
CDR3aa: CASSLNRATSTDTQYF

v_gene: TRBV11-2
abundance: .
j_gene: TRBJ2-7
d_gene: .
CDR3nt: TGTGCCAGCAGCTTTGGGGGCGGACACTACGAGCAGTACTTC
CDR3aa: CASSFGGGHYEQYF